These T cell receptor beta chains were read from a single sample in a study of circulating tumor DNA in untreated peripheral T-cell lymphoma. Sequencing used immunoSEQ multiplex PCR; TCRdb keeps in-frame clones, though not all of them. The sample lists almost 9,000 clones, roughly 80% occurring once. Sequencing used tumor tissue. The receptors were sampled from a human donor with peripheral T-cell lymphoma. Each CDR3 is given with its conserved first and last residue. The order of the fields is D gene, J gene, V gene, clone size, CDR3 protein, CDR3 DNA. D genes are given only for firm matches. Rows may omit the clone size; those that give it use once, few, many or a size class.

D: TRBD1
J: TRBJ1-2
V: TRBV29-1
size: NA
CDR3: CSVQDRPGAYGYTF
DNA: TGCAGCGTTCAGGACAGGCCGGGGGCCTATGGCTACACCTTC

D: NA
J: TRBJ1-5
V: TRBV6-8
size: NA
CDR3: CASSYSSDQPQHF
DNA: TGTGCCAGCAGTTACTCTTCGGATCAGCCCCAGCATTTT

D: NA
J: TRBJ1-1
V: TRBV19
size: NA
CDR3: CASSNREITTEAFF
DNA: TGTGCCAGTAGTAACAGGGAGATTACCACTGAAGCTTTCTTT

D: NA
J: TRBJ1-1
V: TRBV1
size: NA
CDR3: CASSRTPTDTEAFF
DNA: TGCGCCAGCAGCCGTACCCCGACGGACACTGAAGCTTTCTTT

D: NA
J: TRBJ2-1
V: TRBV11-3
size: NA
CDR3: CASSLVTTGYNEQFF
DNA: TGTGCCAGCAGCTTGGTTACCACAGGGTACAATGAGCAGTTCTTC

D: TRBD1
J: TRBJ2-3
V: TRBV19
size: few
CDR3: CASTDRGRGLDTQYF
DNA: TGTGCCAGTACCGACAGGGGGCGCGGGTTGGATACGCAGTATTTT

D: NA
J: TRBJ2-3
V: TRBV7-6
size: NA
CDR3: CASSQGAQRTDTQYF
DNA: TGTGCCAGCAGCCAAGGGGCCCAGCGCACAGATACGCAGTATTTT

D: NA
J: TRBJ2-1
V: TRBV6-8
size: NA
CDR3: CATAEMDSANEQFF
DNA: TGTGCCACCGCCGAGATGGACAGTGCCAATGAGCAGTTCTTC

D: NA
J: TRBJ2-3
V: TRBV7-7
size: NA
CDR3: CASSLAGFDTDTQYF
DNA: TGTGCCAGCAGCTTAGCAGGTTTCGACACAGATACGCAGTATTTT

D: TRBD1
J: TRBJ2-7
V: TRBV29-1
size: NA
CDR3: CSVRQGSSYEQYF
DNA: TGCAGCGTCCGACAGGGGAGCTCCTACGAGCAGTACTTC

D: NA
J: TRBJ1-1
V: TRBV19
size: NA
CDR3: CASSFRGPRTEAFF
DNA: TGTGCCAGTAGTTTCAGGGGTCCGAGGACTGAAGCTTTCTTT

D: NA
J: TRBJ1-6
V: TRBV19
size: NA
CDR3: CASKEGDSYNSPLHF
DNA: TGTGCCAGTAAAGAGGGAGACTCCTATAATTCACCCCTCCACTTT

D: NA
J: TRBJ1-2
V: TRBV12-5
size: NA
CDR3: CASGLRLTDYGYTF
DNA: TGTGCTAGTGGTTTGCGGCTAACGGACTATGGCTACACCTTC

D: NA
J: TRBJ2-2
V: TRBV7-5
size: NA
CDR3: CASSLTGANTGELFF
DNA: TGTGCCAGCAGCTTGACAGGGGCCAACACCGGGGAGCTGTTTTTT

D: TRBD2
J: TRBJ2-5
V: TRBV6-8
size: NA
CDR3: CASTLSGGKKETQYF
DNA: TGTGCCAGCACCTTAAGCGGGGGGAAGAAAGAGACCCAGTACTTC

D: TRBD1
J: TRBJ2-7
V: TRBV29-1
size: once
CDR3: CSVGGQGMGEQYF
DNA: TGCAGCGTGGGGGGACAGGGGATGGGCGAGCAGTACTTC

D: TRBD1
J: TRBJ2-7
V: TRBV6-8
size: NA
CDR3: CASRKTGGSGEQYF
DNA: TGTGCCAGCCGGAAGACAGGGGGCTCAGGCGAGCAGTACTTC

D: TRBD1
J: TRBJ2-1
V: TRBV18
size: NA
CDR3: CASSQGTDNEQFF
DNA: TGTGCCAGCTCACAAGGGACAGACAATGAGCAGTTCTTC

D: NA
J: TRBJ2-5
V: TRBV23-1
size: NA
CDR3: CASSPKMDLAETQYF
DNA: TGCGCCAGCAGCCCAAAGATGGACCTTGCGGAGACCCAGTACTTC

D: NA
J: TRBJ2-4
V: TRBV7-5
size: NA
CDR3: CASSSQDSKNIQYF
DNA: TGTGCCAGCAGCTCACAGGATTCCAAAAACATTCAGTACTTC

D: TRBD1
J: TRBJ1-2
V: TRBV11-3
size: NA
CDR3: CASSRDRSGYGYTF
DNA: TGTGCCAGCTCGCGGGACAGGTCTGGCTATGGCTACACCTTC

D: NA
J: TRBJ2-2
V: TRBV12-1
size: once
CDR3: CASSSRQGSAGELFF
DNA: TGTGCCAGCAGCTCCCGACAGGGTTCGGCCGGGGAGCTGTTTTTT

D: NA
J: TRBJ1-2
V: TRBV11-3
size: NA
CDR3: CASSPTFSDLNGYTF
DNA: TGTGCCAGCAGCCCCACCTTCTCAGACCTGAATGGCTACACCTTC

D: TRBD1
J: TRBJ1-2
V: TRBV19
size: NA
CDR3: CASSMGQGIGYTF
DNA: TGTGCCAGTAGTATGGGACAGGGAATTGGCTACACCTTC

D: NA
J: TRBJ2-3
V: TRBV9
size: once
CDR3: CASSVQASSTDTQYF
DNA: TGTGCCAGCAGTGTTCAGGCGTCTAGCACAGATACGCAGTATTTT

D: NA
J: TRBJ1-6
V: TRBV28
size: once
CDR3: CASSLVEGYNSPLHF
DNA: TGTGCCAGCAGTTTGGTAGAGGGGTATAATTCACCCCTCCACTTT